This T cell receptor (beta chain) was captured in a study of blood T cell repertoires in COVID-19 (dated by TCRdb to the early 2020s). Regarding the study in general: Samples covering the acute and convalescent phases of COVID-19 were provided by collaborators in the United States, Italy and Spain. The repertoires were released in a freely available public database meant as a resource for research on the immune response to SARS-CoV-2. The dataset comprised deeply sampled blood TCRbeta repertoires from subjects exposed to, actively infected with, or recovered from COVID-19. A de-identified subject ID, COVID-19 status, age in years and sex were almost always included in the sample metadata. The samples were drawn from two sources: the first 160 participants of the ongoing ImmuneRACE study, and 950 to 1,500 subjects contributed by 6 global collaborators. The material from the prospective study consisted of cDNA or gDNA derived from T cells, B-cell-depleted T cells, or PBMCs. HLA class I and class II types, where available, came from metadata supplied by the sample provider rather than from assay-based typing.

V and J are truncated by 3 bases and 0 bases respectively, leaving an intervening sequence of 12 bases. CDR3 length: 17 amino acids, cysteine to phenylalanine. Only CDR3 DNA remains: 51 bases, in frame from the first base. According to the germline V gene (reference sequence), CDR1 reads LNHDA and CDR2 reads SQIVND. On the study overall, not on this receptor specifically: How much clinical and demographic metadata was included differed by source and by participant, and the metadata was provided uncurated.

Notes on this clone: No antigen is known for it. No base qualities exist here, and no much larger clone lies one base off it.

The immunoSEQ Assay, a bias-controlled multiplex PCR, was used to amplify TCRbeta CDR3 regions from genomic DNA. In the authors' own workflow: The number of nucleated cells in each sample was estimated by amplification of reference gene primers within the assay. Sequence reads were collapsed and filtered to measure the absolute abundance of every unique TCRbeta CDR3 rearrangement. For each sample, productive Simpson clonality was calculated as the square root of Simpson's diversity index across productive rearrangements. As stored in TCRdb, this immuneACCESS dataset retains in-frame rearrangements with V and J assigned. A fraction of the clones does not appear; measured against another copy, unresolved V genes explain less than half of the discrepancy, and the remainder lacks a known reason. V, J and clone size were drawn from that table, and D and trimming were deduced from the DNA. Recorded for this sample are about 160,000 clones; roughly 85% of them occurred a single time. The ten largest account for under 4% of the sample.

Collaborating institutions collected whole blood in K2EDTA tubes following their own protocols. For TCRbeta analysis, collaborators shipped samples as frozen whole blood, isolated PBMCs, or DNA extracted from either of those sample types. The rearranged chain carries TRBV19 and TRBJ1-6; TRBD1 is a weak D gene call, 5 bases matching. What was sequenced was peripheral blood. The sequence derives from a human donor with acute or convalescent COVID-19. The donor label of this sample is uncertain. The bases read TGTGCCAGTAGTATTCCGACAGCCCTCTCCTATAATTCACCCCTCCACTTT. Its protein is CASSIPTALSYNSPLHF. Supplemented by the reference TRBV19 and TRBJ1-6 proteins around the CDR3, the complete variable domain is DGGITQSPKYLFRKEGQNVTLSCEQNLNHDAMYWYRQDPGQGLRLIYYSQIVNDFQKGDIAEGYSVSREKKESFPLTVTSAQKNPTAFYLCASSIPTALSYNSPLHFGNGTRLTVT.